The T cell receptor beta chain under discussion was sequenced for a study of blood T cell repertoires in COVID-19. Across the study: Samples representing acute and convalescent COVID-19 were sourced from the United States, Italy and Spain. From T cells, B-cell-depleted T cells, or PBMCs came the material, which was cDNA or gDNA.

Trimming removed 8 bases at V and 2 bases at J, with 17 bases between. The CDR3 length is 15 residues. CDR1 and CDR2 from the germline V gene are SGHAT and FQNNGV. A single count supports this clone. Donors in Cohort 3 counted as recovered after two negative PCRs, clearance, or symptom resolution. Original processing methods: Reference gene primer amplification yielded estimated nucleated cell counts. The data were produced by immunoSEQ multiplex PCR, yet TCRdb's version contains in-frame clones alone and is incomplete. That table furnishes V, J and clone size, whereas the DNA furnished D and trimming. The data hold some 260,000 clones, with 75% to 95% observed a single time.

The chain employs TRBV11-2 and TRBJ2-3; D is unresolved. The sequenced material came from PBMCs or T cells enriched from blood (not recorded which). The receptor was derived from a woman in her late teens or twenties who had recovered from COVID-19. The CDR3 region is CASGSPRSLTDTQYF. DNA for the CDR3: TGTGCCAGCGGATCGCCCCGGAGCCTCACAGATACGCAGTATTTT.